This is a list of T cell receptor beta chains from one sample in a study of response to subunit inactivated influenza vaccine. TCRdb redid the calling of the RT-PCR reads with MiXCR, one entry per CDR3 protein. In the table there are about 190,000 distinct CDR3 sequences, approximately 15% of which are singletons. The specimen comprised CD8+ T cells sorted from PBMCs, sampled 4 to 6 days after vaccination. These receptors all stem from a man in his forties or fifties who received an inactivated influenza vaccine. Each CDR3 is given with its conserved first and last residue. Each record gives: clone size, V gene, J gene, D gene, CDR3 protein, CDR3 DNA. D genes are given only for firm matches. The listing skips clone size in some rows; elsewhere it reads once, few, many or a size class.

size: .; V: TRBV7-6; J: TRBJ2-2; D: .; CDR3: CASSLESLNTGELFF; DNA: TGTGCCAGCAGCTTAGAGAGTTTGAACACCGGGGAGCTGTTTTTT
size: few; V: TRBV6-5; J: TRBJ1-4; D: .; CDR3: CASSYSPELGEKLFF; DNA: TGTGCCAGCAGTTACTCGCCGGAGTTGGGAGAAAAACTGTTTTTT
size: .; V: TRBV9; J: TRBJ2-7; D: .; CDR3: CASSVSAGTYEQYF; DNA: TGTGCCAGCAGCGTATCGGCAGGCACCTACGAGCAGTACTTC
size: .; V: TRBV13; J: TRBJ2-3; D: TRBD1; CDR3: CASSHQEGGPDTQYF; DNA: TGTGCCAGCAGCCACCAAGAAGGGGGCCCAGATACGCAGTATTTT
size: few; V: TRBV28; J: TRBJ2-2; D: .; CDR3: CASSARPGRNTGELFF; DNA: TGTGCCAGCAGTGCCAGACCGGGAAGGAACACCGGGGAGCTGTTTTTT
size: once; V: TRBV2; J: TRBJ2-7; D: .; CDR3: CASTPSELYEQYF; DNA: TGTGCCAGCACCCCGAGTGAGTTATACGAGCAGTACTTC
size: few; V: TRBV7-9; J: TRBJ2-7; D: TRBD1; CDR3: CASSHSLGQGNGEQYF; DNA: TGTGCCAGCAGCCACTCCCTGGGACAGGGGAACGGCGAGCAGTACTTC
size: few; V: TRBV6-6; J: TRBJ2-1; D: TRBD2; CDR3: CAIGLASYNEQFF; DNA: TGTGCCATCGGACTAGCATCCTACAATGAGCAGTTCTTC
size: many; V: TRBV29-1; J: TRBJ2-7; D: .; CDR3: CSVDTLGEQYF; DNA: TGCAGCGTTGACACGTTAGGAGAGCAGTACTTC
size: .; V: TRBV7-7; J: TRBJ1-1; D: .; CDR3: CASSEGRGTEAFF; DNA: TGTGCTAGCAGCGAAGGTAGGGGCACTGAAGCTTTCTTT
size: few; V: TRBV5-1; J: TRBJ2-1; D: TRBD2; CDR3: CASSLVQREGEQFF; DNA: TGCGCCAGCAGCTTGGTCCAGCGGGAGGGCGAGCAGTTCTTC
size: .; V: TRBV27; J: TRBJ2-1; D: .; CDR3: CASSWTRGGLGEQFF; DNA: TGTGCCAGCAGTTGGACTAGGGGGGGGTTGGGGGAGCAGTTCTTC
size: few; V: TRBV2; J: TRBJ2-1; D: .; CDR3: CASTPAAYNEQFF; DNA: TGTGCCAGCACCCCAGCGGCCTACAATGAGCAGTTCTTC
size: .; V: TRBV21-1; J: TRBJ1-5; D: .; CDR3: CASSKVGLSQHF; DNA: TGTGCCAGCAGCAAAGTTGGGTTGTCCCAGCATTTT
size: .; V: TRBV25-1; J: TRBJ2-7; D: TRBD2; CDR3: CASSEENRAGGPEQYF; DNA: TGTGCCAGCAGTGAAGAAAACCGGGCGGGAGGCCCCGAGCAGTACTTC
size: few; V: TRBV12-3/TRBV12-4; J: TRBJ2-1; D: .; CDR3: CASSLLGGVYNEQFF; DNA: TGTGCCAGCAGTCTACTAGGCGGTGTCTACAATGAGCAGTTCTTC
size: .; V: TRBV20-1; J: TRBJ2-1; D: .; CDR3: CSATPGDPNEQFF; DNA: TGCAGTGCCACTCCCGGGGACCCCAATGAGCAGTTCTTC
size: many; V: TRBV12-3/TRBV12-4; J: TRBJ2-3; D: .; CDR3: CASSFGSTQYF; DNA: TGTGCCAGCAGTTTTGGGAGTACGCAGTATTTT
size: few; V: TRBV5-1; J: TRBJ2-3; D: .; CDR3: CASSPAGTYATDTQYF; DNA: TGCGCCAGCAGCCCGGCGGGGACTTATGCCACAGATACGCAGTATTTT
size: .; V: TRBV27; J: TRBJ2-1; D: TRBD1; CDR3: CASSFYGTATYNEQFF; DNA: TGTGCCAGCAGTTTTTATGGGACAGCAACTTACAATGAGCAGTTCTTC
size: .; V: TRBV24-1; J: TRBJ2-3; D: TRBD2; CDR3: CATSASAGSTSTDTQYF; DNA: TGTGCCACCAGTGCCTCAGCGGGGTCCACTAGCACAGATACGCAGTATTTT
size: .; V: TRBV4-1; J: TRBJ2-3; D: TRBD2; CDR3: CASSQAGGGARDTQYF; DNA: TGCGCCAGCAGCCAAGCCGGCGGGGGGGCCAGAGATACGCAGTATTTT
size: .; V: TRBV4-3; J: TRBJ1-1; D: .; CDR3: CASSQVSGRNEAFF; DNA: TGCGCCAGCAGCCAAGTCAGCGGCCGGAATGAAGCTTTCTTT
size: .; V: TRBV12-3/TRBV12-4; J: TRBJ2-5; D: .; CDR3: CASSLIIRGETQYF; DNA: TGTGCCAGCAGTTTGATCATCCGGGGGGAGACCCAGTACTTC
size: .; V: TRBV20-1; J: TRBJ2-2; D: .; CDR3: CSARERTRGTGELFF; DNA: TGCAGTGCTAGAGAGAGGACCCGGGGCACCGGGGAGCTGTTTTTT
size: .; V: TRBV4-1; J: TRBJ2-7; D: .; CDR3: CASSQVTSRDYEQYF; DNA: TGCGCCAGCAGCCAAGTCACCAGTCGGGACTACGAGCAGTACTTC
size: few; V: TRBV20-1; J: TRBJ1-5; D: .; CDR3: CSARDLGSYSNQPQHF; DNA: TGCAGTGCTAGAGATCTCGGCAGTTATAGCAATCAGCCCCAGCATTTT
size: many; V: TRBV5-1; J: TRBJ2-3; D: .; CDR3: CASSLVQGTDTQYF; DNA: TGCGCCAGCAGCTTGGTACAGGGCACAGATACGCAGTATTTT
size: many; V: TRBV5-1; J: TRBJ2-1; D: .; CDR3: CASSWGYNEQFF; DNA: TGCGCCAGCAGCTGGGGCTACAATGAGCAGTTCTTC
size: .; V: TRBV3-1; J: TRBJ2-3; D: TRBD1; CDR3: CASSQDHRTGADTQYF; DNA: TGTGCCAGCAGCCAAGATCATCGGACAGGGGCAGATACGCAGTATTTT
size: .; V: TRBV5-1; J: TRBJ2-3; D: .; CDR3: CASSPSPGPSTDTQYF; DNA: TGCGCCAGCAGCCCTTCTCCAGGGCCCAGCACAGATACGCAGTATTTT
size: few; V: TRBV4-2; J: TRBJ2-7; D: .; CDR3: CASSQEEGYEQYF; DNA: TGTGCCAGCAGCCAAGAAGAGGGCTACGAGCAGTACTTC
size: few; V: TRBV7-9; J: TRBJ1-4; D: TRBD1; CDR3: CASSLQGASAEKLFF; DNA: TGTGCCAGCAGCCTACAGGGGGCGTCGGCCGAAAAACTGTTTTTT
size: .; V: TRBV7-9; J: TRBJ2-2; D: TRBD2; CDR3: CASIPRTRRGGELFF; DNA: TGTGCCAGCATCCCCCGGACTAGAAGAGGCGGGGAGCTGTTTTTT
size: .; V: TRBV3-1; J: TRBJ2-5; D: .; CDR3: CASSLGTIQETQYF; DNA: TGTGCCAGCAGCCTTGGGACCATCCAAGAGACCCAGTACTTC
size: .; V: TRBV19; J: TRBJ2-1; D: .; CDR3: CASSLSEAGFTYNEQFF; DNA: TGTGCCAGTAGTTTGAGCGAGGCAGGGTTCACCTACAATGAGCAGTTCTTC